The TCR beta chain described here comes from a study of response to subunit inactivated influenza vaccine. Points from the study as a whole: Each seasonal influenza vaccination recruits few new T cells, the authors suggested.

As regards this clonotype: Its target is unknown.

Trimming took 3 bases from V and 4 from J, leaving 15 bases between them. This CDR3 contains 16 residues. From germline, CDR1 is LGHDT and CDR2 YNNKEL (reference sequence). MiXCR was run by TCRdb on the RT-PCR reads, yielding one entry per CDR3 protein. The sample includes 600,000 to 700,000 distinct CDR3 sequences, 13% to 15% seen only once; the top ten take 7.5% to 9%. The genes are TRBV3-1 and TRBJ2-2; D may be TRBD2 (5 bases). The sequence was obtained from a man between 45 and 60 years old who received an inactivated influenza vaccine. The sequencing here drew on PBMCs from blood, taken roughly 15 days before vaccination. The CDR3 here is CASSQTLTLGTGELFF. CDR3 coding DNA: TGTGCCAGCAGCCAGACCCTCACACTAGGCACCGGGGAGCTGTTTTTT.